The source of this T cell receptor beta chain is a study of blood T cell repertoires in COVID-19. Assay: immunoSEQ multiplex PCR; the TCRdb copy retains only in-frame clones and omits some. The profile covers about 160,000 clones, with roughly four fifths appearing a single time and roughly 15% taken by the ten largest. This clone was seen only a few times. V was pared by 1 base and J by 0 bases, with 12 bases between. This CDR3 is built from 16 residues. Germline CDR1 is MGHRA and CDR2 is YSYEKL. This TCR was sampled from a human donor with acute or convalescent COVID-19. The donor label of this sample is uncertain. Specimen: peripheral blood. The rearrangement joins TRBV4-1 to TRBJ1-2, with D hard to call. For the CDR3, the DNA is TGCGCCAGCAGCCAAGGAACAGTGAAAGCTAACTATGGCTACACCTTC. It is translated as CASSQGTVKANYGYTF.